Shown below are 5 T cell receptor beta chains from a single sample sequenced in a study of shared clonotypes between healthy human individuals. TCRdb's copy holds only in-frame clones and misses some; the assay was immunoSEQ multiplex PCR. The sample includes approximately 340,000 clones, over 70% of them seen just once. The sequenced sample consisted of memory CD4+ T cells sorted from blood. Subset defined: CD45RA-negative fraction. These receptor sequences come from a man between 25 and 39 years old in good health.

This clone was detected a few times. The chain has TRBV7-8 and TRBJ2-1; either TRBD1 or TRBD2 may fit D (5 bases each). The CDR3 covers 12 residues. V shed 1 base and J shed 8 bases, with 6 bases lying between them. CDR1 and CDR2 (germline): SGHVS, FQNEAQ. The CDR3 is CASSLGGDEQFF. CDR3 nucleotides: TGTGCCAGCAGCTTAGGAGGGGATGAGCAGTTCTTC.

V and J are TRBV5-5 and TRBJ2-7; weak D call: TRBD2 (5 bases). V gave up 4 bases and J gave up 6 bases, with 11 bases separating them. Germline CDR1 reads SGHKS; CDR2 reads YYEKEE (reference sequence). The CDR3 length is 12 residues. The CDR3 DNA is TGTGCCAGCAGCCTTTATCTAGCCGAGCAGTACTTC. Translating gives CASSLYLAEQYF.

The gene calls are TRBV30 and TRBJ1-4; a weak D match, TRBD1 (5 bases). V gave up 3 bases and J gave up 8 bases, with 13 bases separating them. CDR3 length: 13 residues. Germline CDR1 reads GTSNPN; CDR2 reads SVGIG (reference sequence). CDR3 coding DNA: TGTGCCTGGAGCCAGGGAGATTACGAAAAACTGTTTTTT. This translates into CAWSQGDYEKLFF.

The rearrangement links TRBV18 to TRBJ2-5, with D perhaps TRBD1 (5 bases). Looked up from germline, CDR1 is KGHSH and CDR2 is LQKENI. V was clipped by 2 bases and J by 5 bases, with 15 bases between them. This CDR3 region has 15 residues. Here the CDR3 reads CASSPAGASWETQYF. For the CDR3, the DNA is TGTGCCAGCTCACCAGCTGGGGCAAGTTGGGAGACCCAGTACTTC.

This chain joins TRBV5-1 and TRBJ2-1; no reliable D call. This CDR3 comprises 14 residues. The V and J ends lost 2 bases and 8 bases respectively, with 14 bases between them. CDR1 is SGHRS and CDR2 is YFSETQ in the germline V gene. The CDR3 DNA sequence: TGCGCCAGCAGCTTAACTTCTAGTTCAGATGAGCAGTTCTTC. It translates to CASSLTSSSDEQFF.